There are many counts of the clone carrying this TCR beta chain. Its antigen remains unidentified. Germline assignment: CDR1 MDHEN and CDR2 SYDVKM. The CDR3 contains 17 residues. V was pared by 3 bases and J by 0 bases, with 15 bases between. This sample stems from a study of response to subunit inactivated influenza vaccine. Study-level findings and limits: After each seasonal influenza vaccination, few new T cells are recruited, the authors suggested.

TCRdb used MiXCR to reprocess the RT-PCR reads, holding one entry per CDR3 protein. The sample has a few hundred thousand distinct CDR3 sequences, approximately 9.9% seen once. The sequence was collected from a man in his fifties who received an inactivated influenza vaccine. The chain is built from TRBV28 and TRBJ2-1, with D unresolved. This sample comprised PBMCs from blood, obtained roughly 45 days after vaccination. The CDR3 reads CASSFFPMASSYNEQFF. The CDR3 nucleotides are TGTGCCAGCAGTTTCTTTCCGATGGCTAGCTCCTACAATGAGCAGTTCTTC. Full variable domain (remainder filled in from reference TRBV28 and TRBJ2-1): DVKVTQSSRYLVKRTGEKVFLECVQDMDHENMFWYRQDPGLGLRLIYFSYDVKMKEKGDIPEGYSVSREKKERFSLILESASTNQTSMYLCASSFFPMASSYNEQFFGPGTRLTVL.